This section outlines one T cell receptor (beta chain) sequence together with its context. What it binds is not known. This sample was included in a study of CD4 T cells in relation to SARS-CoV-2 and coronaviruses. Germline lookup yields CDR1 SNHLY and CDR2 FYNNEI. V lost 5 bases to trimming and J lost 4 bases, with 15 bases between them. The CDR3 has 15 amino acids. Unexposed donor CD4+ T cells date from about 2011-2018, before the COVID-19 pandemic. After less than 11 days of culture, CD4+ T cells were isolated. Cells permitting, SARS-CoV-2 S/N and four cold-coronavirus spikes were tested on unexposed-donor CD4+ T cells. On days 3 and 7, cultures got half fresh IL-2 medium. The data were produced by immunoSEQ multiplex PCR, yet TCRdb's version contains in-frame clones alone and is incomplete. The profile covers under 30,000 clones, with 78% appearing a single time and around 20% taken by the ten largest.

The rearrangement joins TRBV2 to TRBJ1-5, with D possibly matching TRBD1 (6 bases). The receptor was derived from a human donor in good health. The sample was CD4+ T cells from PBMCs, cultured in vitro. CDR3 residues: CASSLLATGNQPQHF. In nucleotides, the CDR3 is TGTGCCAGCAGTCTGCTAGCCACAGGGAATCAGCCCCAGCATTTT.